The 18 T cell receptor beta chains given below trace back to one sample, sequenced in a study of T cell responses to AZD1222 COVID-19 vaccine. Profiling relied on immunoSEQ multiplex PCR, and the TCRdb table lists in-frame clones only, not all of them. Of about 140,000 clones in the sample, approximately 90% were seen once. The sequencing here drew on peripheral blood, taken 28 days after the second AZD1222 dose. Receptors originate from an adult who received the AZD1222 COVID-19 vaccine.

This rearrangement joins TRBV2 to TRBJ1-2; no clear D gene. Germline CDR1 is SNHLY and CDR2 is FYNNEI. Trimming stripped 7 bases from V and 7 bases from J, with 13 bases between. This CDR3 comprises 12 residues. CDR3 nucleotide sequence: TGTGCCAGCAACGTGGTAATAGGTGGCTACACCTTC. Translation gives CASNVVIGGYTF.

The V gene is TRBV6-5, the J gene TRBJ1-6; D is perhaps TRBD1 (5 bases). V was pared by 7 bases and J by 4 bases, with 8 bases between. The CDR3 has 13 amino acids. Germline CDR1 reads MNHEY; CDR2 reads SVGAGI. The CDR3 spells CASKQDYNSPLHF. CDR3 bases: TGTGCCAGCAAACAGGATTATAATTCACCCCTCCACTTT.

The CDR3 here is CASRIGYEQFF. CDR3 nucleotides: TGTGCCAGCAGGATTGGTTATGAGCAGTTCTTC. The chain couples TRBV28 to TRBJ2-1, with no clear D. Germline CDR1 is MDHEN and CDR2 is SYDVKM. Trimming removed 6 bases at V and 8 bases at J, with 8 bases between. This CDR3 is 11 amino acids long.

The genes are TRBV4-3 and TRBJ1-2; no firm D call. Trimming pared 3 bases from V and 3 bases from J, leaving 8 bases between. Germline V gene sequence: CDR1 LGHNA, CDR2 YSLEER. The CDR3 extends over 13 amino acids. The CDR3: CASSQGRYYGYTF. CDR3 coding DNA: TGCGCCAGCAGCCAGGGTCGATACTATGGCTACACCTTC.

This clone was seen only once. The chain is built from TRBV9 and TRBJ2-1; D is unresolved. V shed 0 bases and J shed 8 bases, with 9 bases lying between them. From germline, CDR1 is SGDLS and CDR2 YYNGEE. There are 13 residues in the CDR3. The CDR3 loop is CASSVGSPHEQFF. CDR3 sequence (DNA): TGTGCCAGCAGCGTAGGTAGTCCTCATGAGCAGTTCTTC.

The chain carries TRBV9 and TRBJ1-3, with D unclear. Trimming shortened V by 4 bases and J by 4 bases, and 6 bases separated the two germline ends. The CDR3 extends over 12 amino acids. Germline CDR1 is SGDLS and CDR2 is YYNGEE. The CDR3 coding sequence is TGTGCCAGCAGCCCTTCCGGAAACACCATATATTTT. Its protein is CASSPSGNTIYF.

This chain connects TRBV5-1 to TRBJ1-1, with no clear D. The V end was cut by 0 bases, the J end by 1 base, with 13 bases between. Per the germline V gene, CDR1 is SGHRS and CDR2 is YFSETQ. The CDR3 contains 16 residues. The CDR3 bases are TGCGCCAGCAGCTTGGCGACCCGCCGGGCGAACACTGAAGCTTTCTTT. It is translated as CASSLATRRANTEAFF.

The chain joins TRBV28 to TRBJ2-7; perhaps TRBD1 as D (5 bases). Germline V CDR1 and CDR2: MDHEN, SYDVKM. The length of the CDR3 is 15 residues. The V end lost 0 bases, the J end lost 5 bases, and 14 bases lay between the germline ends. The CDR3 coding sequence is TGTGCCAGCAGTTTATGGGGGCAGGGTTGGGACGAGCAGTACTTC. The encoded protein is CASSLWGQGWDEQYF.

In its sample, this clone was seen once. The gene calls are TRBV29-1 and TRBJ2-2; possibly TRBD2 for D (6 bases). The CDR3 has 13 amino acids. The germline V gene encodes CDR1 SQVTM and CDR2 ANQGSEA. As DNA, the CDR3 is TGCAGTGTCACCCGGGGGTACACCGGGGAGCTGTTTTTT. Translated, it gives CSVTRGYTGELFF.

The chain recombines TRBV7-9 with TRBJ2-7, with D maybe TRBD1 (6 bases). V shed 2 bases and J shed 0 bases, with 11 bases lying between them. The CDR3 is made up of 15 amino acids. CDR1 and CDR2 from the germline V gene are SEHNR and FQNEAQ (reference sequence). CDR3 amino acids: CASSLSQGPSYEQYF. CDR3 nucleotides: TGTGCCAGCAGCTTATCACAGGGCCCCTCCTACGAGCAGTACTTC.

In this sample, this clone turned up once. The chain couples TRBV9 to TRBJ2-3; 10 positions agree with TRBD2. Germline-derived CDR1 and CDR2 are SGDLS and YYNGEE. Trimming at V came to 0 bases and at J to 0 bases, leaving 4 bases not matched to a gene. The CDR3 covers 17 residues. CDR3 residues: CASSVARTSGSTDTQYF. Written as DNA, the CDR3 is TGTGCCAGCAGCGTAGCTCGGACTAGCGGAAGCACAGATACGCAGTATTTT.

This clone was counted only a few times. CDR3 nucleotide sequence: TGTGCCACCAGTGACTTAACAGGGGATCAAGAGACCCAGTACTTC. It is translated as CATSDLTGDQETQYF. The chain joins TRBV24-1 to TRBJ2-5; TRBD1 matches 7 bases. The CDR3 totals 15 residues. The J segment lost 2 bases and the V segment lost 4 bases, leaving 6 bases of the junction unmatched. Germline assignment: CDR1 KGHDR and CDR2 SFDVKD.

The V call is TRBV6-6, the J call TRBJ1-6; D unresolved. Trimming stripped 5 bases from V and 6 bases from J, with 8 bases between. Germline loops: CDR1 MNHNY, CDR2 SVGAGI (reference sequence). The length of the CDR3 is 13 residues. Here the CDR3 DNA reads TGTGCCAGCAGTGCCGGAGGTAATTCACCCCTCCACTTT. This sequence encodes CASSAGGNSPLHF.

The chain recombines TRBV7-2 with TRBJ1-5; unclear D gene. Germline loops: CDR1 SGHTA, CDR2 FQGNSA. Trimming took off 5 bases at V and 5 bases at J, with 16 bases between the two ends. The CDR3 is made up of 15 amino acids. CDR3 nucleotide sequence: TGTGCCAGCAGCGTAGATCCGGGTTTTGATCAGCCCCAGCATTTT. Residues: CASSVDPGFDQPQHF.

The chain employs TRBV7-8 and TRBJ2-7; TRBD2 matches at 12 bases. With V trimmed by 10 bases and J by 1 base, 8 bases remained unmatched. CDR1 is SGHVS and CDR2 is FQNEAQ in the germline V gene. This CDR3 contains 15 residues. This CDR3 reads CAIWTSGIGSYEQYF. The CDR3 coding sequence is TGTGCCATTTGGACTAGCGGGATTGGGTCCTACGAGCAGTACTTC. The full variable domain, in which reference TRBV7-8 and TRBJ2-7 provide the parts outside the CDR3, is GAGVSQSPRYKVAKRGQDVALRCDPISGHVSLFWYQQALGQGPEFLTYFQNEAQLDKSGLPSDRFFAERPEGSVSTLKIQRTQQEDSAVYLCAIWTSGIGSYEQYFGPGTRLTVT.

The chain carries TRBV2 and TRBJ1-1; D call uncertain. V lost 6 bases, J lost 10 bases, and 12 bases lay in between. This CDR3 is built from 11 residues. CDR1 is SNHLY and CDR2 is FYNNEI in the germline V gene. The CDR3 here is CASSPDVGAFF. Here the CDR3 DNA reads TGTGCCAGCAGCCCCGACGTAGGAGCTTTCTTT.

The chain carries TRBV15 and TRBJ1-2; no clear D. This CDR3 has 12 residues. The V end was cut by 0 bases, the J end by 13 bases, with 12 bases between. CDR1 and CDR2 from the germline V gene are LNHNV and YYDKDF (reference sequence). CDR3 loop: CATSRDHVRATF. In DNA, the CDR3 is TGTGCCACCAGCAGAGATCATGTCCGCGCCACCTTC.

This clone was detected a few times. This rearrangement joins TRBV21-1 to TRBJ1-1. TRBV21-1 is noted as a pseudogene. This CDR3 has 16 amino acids. CDR3 residues: CASSNPSPTSNTEAFF. The CDR3 region has the DNA TGTGCCAGCAGCAACCCAAGTCCGACTAGTAACACTGAAGCTTTCTTT.